This is a list of T cell receptor beta chains from one sample in a study of blood T cell repertoires in COVID-19. The table came from immunoSEQ multiplex PCR; TCRdb's copy has only in-frame clones and leaves some out. The sample shows 21,000 or so clones, 85% to 90% of them seen only once. The sample was peripheral blood. The receptors were gathered from a man in his fifties with active COVID-19. Each CDR3 is given with its conserved first and last residue. The D gene is left open where the match is weak. Clone size is not always given. Where it is, it says once, few, many or a class for expanded clones.

D,size,V,J,CDR3,DNA
TRBD2,.,TRBV19,TRBJ2-3,CASSTPGGLAGGLRSTDTQYF,TGTGCCAGTAGTACGCCTGGGGGACTAGCGGGGGGCTTAAGATCCACAGATACGCAGTATTTT
TRBD1,.,TRBV5-5,TRBJ1-4,CASSLEGTGWPNEKLFF,TGTGCCAGCAGCTTGGAAGGGACAGGGTGGCCTAATGAAAAACTGTTTTTT
.,.,TRBV12-2,TRBJ2-3,CASRLTGVGIDTQYF,TGTGCAAGTCGCTTAACCGGGGTGGGTATAGATACGCAGTATTTT
.,.,TRBV10-1,TRBJ2-1,CASSATPYNEQFF,TGCGCCAGCAGTGCTACTCCCTACAATGAGCAGTTCTTC
.,.,TRBV24-1,TRBJ1-1,CATRQGMNTEAFF,TGTGCCACCAGGCAGGGGATGAACACTGAAGCTTTCTTT
TRBD1,.,TRBV11-2,TRBJ1-1,CASSLLRQGDTEAFF,TGTGCCAGCAGCTTATTAAGGCAGGGGGATACTGAAGCTTTCTTT
.,few,TRBV2,TRBJ1-5,CASSEGRIGNQPQHF,TGTGCCAGCAGTGAGGGGCGGATCGGCAATCAGCCCCAGCATTTT
TRBD1,medium-sized,TRBV2,TRBJ1-5,CASSSTGTGDQPQHF,TGTGCCAGCAGTTCAACGGGGACAGGGGATCAGCCCCAGCATTTT
TRBD1,few,TRBV7-9,TRBJ2-7,CASSLGQGNYEQYF,TGTGCCAGCAGCTTGGGACAGGGAAACTACGAGCAGTACTTC
.,.,TRBV11-3,TRBJ2-1,CASSLEGLNEQFF,TGTGCCAGCAGCTTAGAGGGACTCAATGAGCAGTTCTTC
.,.,TRBV5-1,TRBJ1-3,CASSLVIGRFSGNTIYF,TGCGCCAGCAGCTTGGTAATCGGCAGGTTCTCTGGAAACACCATATATTTT
TRBD2,.,TRBV6-5,TRBJ2-3,CASMAGDTDTQYF,TGTGCCAGCATGGCGGGGGACACAGATACGCAGTATTTT
.,.,TRBV7-8,TRBJ2-1,CASSLSRSSYNEQFF,TGTGCCAGCAGCTTATCCCGGAGCTCCTACAATGAGCAGTTCTTC
TRBD2,.,TRBV27,TRBJ2-1,CASSLIGGYNEQFF,TGTGCCAGCAGCCTCATCGGGGGGTACAATGAGCAGTTCTTC
TRBD2,.,TRBV11-2,TRBJ2-3,CASSAGLAGGTDTQYF,TGTGCCAGCAGCGCGGGACTAGCGGGCGGCACAGATACGCAGTATTTT
TRBD1,.,TRBV12-3/TRBV12-4,TRBJ1-2,CASSLQGAGGYTF,TGTGCCAGCAGTTTACAGGGGGCTGGGGGCTACACCTTC
.,.,TRBV20-1,TRBJ1-1,CSARRQLEAFF,TGCAGTGCAAGAAGACAATTGGAAGCTTTCTTT
TRBD2,.,TRBV3-1/TRBV3-2,TRBJ2-5,CASSQAVPDSGGQETQYF,TGTGCCAGCAGCCAAGCGGTCCCCGATAGCGGGGGTCAAGAGACCCAGTACTTC
.,.,TRBV4-2,TRBJ1-1,CASSQEEQEGTEAFF,TGTGCCAGCAGCCAAGAAGAACAGGAGGGCACTGAAGCTTTCTTT
.,.,TRBV12-5,TRBJ1-4,CASGLAGEEKLFF,TGTGCTAGTGGCCTCGCAGGGGAGGAAAAACTGTTTTTT
.,.,TRBV5-1,TRBJ2-3,CASSLVARLSTDTQYF,TGCGCCAGCAGCTTGGTGGCTAGGCTCAGCACAGATACGCAGTATTTT
.,.,TRBV5-1,TRBJ2-7,CASSLAQGGSYEQYF,TGCGCCAGCAGCTTGGCCCAGGGCGGATCCTACGAGCAGTACTTC
.,few,TRBV7-5,TRBJ1-5,CVRVQSNQPQHF,TGTGTCAGAGTTCAGAGCAATCAGCCCCAGCATTTT
.,.,TRBV5-1,TRBJ1-1,CASSISGNTEAFF,TGCGCCAGCAGTATCAGTGGGAACACTGAAGCTTTCTTT
TRBD2,once,TRBV7-9,TRBJ2-5,CASSLSAPWTSGAKETQYF,TGTGCCAGCAGCCTAAGTGCCCCTTGGACTAGCGGGGCCAAAGAGACCCAGTACTTC
.,.,TRBV9,TRBJ2-1,CASSLTSSYNEQFF,TGTGCCAGCAGCCTCACGAGCTCCTACAATGAGCAGTTCTTC
TRBD2,.,TRBV11-2,TRBJ2-7,CASSLVAGASYEQYF,TGTGCCAGCAGCTTAGTAGCGGGCGCTTCCTACGAGCAGTACTTC
.,once,TRBV5-1,TRBJ1-2,CASSSSGDYGYTF,TGCGCCAGCAGCTCATCAGGGGACTATGGCTACACCTTC
TRBD2,few,TRBV6-1,TRBJ2-5,CASSELAGGQETQYF,TGTGCCAGCAGTGAACTAGCGGGGGGGCAAGAGACCCAGTACTTC
TRBD1,.,TRBV3-1/TRBV3-2,TRBJ1-1,CASSQERTGTEAFF,TGTGCCAGCAGCCAAGAGAGGACAGGGACTGAAGCTTTCTTT
TRBD1,once,TRBV5-1,TRBJ2-2,CASSPAGTDTGELFF,TGCGCCAGCAGTCCAGCCGGGACAGACACCGGGGAGCTGTTTTTT
.,few,TRBV7-9,TRBJ2-3,CASSRGTAFTDTQYF,TGTGCCAGCAGCCGCGGGACAGCCTTCACAGATACGCAGTATTTT
.,once,TRBV7-7,TRBJ2-3,CASSLSTASLDTQYF,TGTGCCAGCAGCTTATCCACGGCTAGCTTAGATACGCAGTATTTT
.,.,TRBV4-1,TRBJ2-1,CASSHPGGLSSYNEQFF,TGCGCCAGCAGCCACCCCGGAGGGCTGAGCTCCTACAATGAGCAGTTCTTC
TRBD1,.,TRBV18,TRBJ1-2,CASSPIATGVTWGYTF,TGTGCCAGCTCACCGATAGCGACAGGGGTTACCTGGGGCTACACCTTC
.,.,TRBV13,TRBJ2-7,CASSLVLGTTYEQYF,TGTGCCAGCAGCTTAGTCCTTGGGACAACATACGAGCAGTACTTC
.,.,TRBV15,TRBJ2-7,CATSREKTVTYEQYF,TGTGCCACCAGCAGAGAAAAAACAGTCACCTACGAGCAGTACTTC
.,.,TRBV19,TRBJ1-2,CASTRQNYGYTF,TGTGCCAGTACGAGACAGAACTATGGCTACACCTTC
.,few,TRBV7-9,TRBJ2-5,CASSSGGTQETQYF,TGTGCCAGCAGCTCAGGTGGGACTCAAGAGACCCAGTACTTC
.,.,TRBV30,TRBJ1-2,CAWKESNYGYTF,TGTGCCTGGAAGGAGAGTAACTATGGCTACACCTTC
TRBD1,.,TRBV11-2,TRBJ2-7,CASSGPSGGLGYEQYF,TGTGCCAGCAGCGGACCATCAGGGGGCCTCGGGTACGAGCAGTACTTC
.,.,TRBV5-5,TRBJ2-4,CASSTVPPRGIQYF,TGTGCCAGCAGCACGGTCCCCCCGCGCGGCATTCAGTACTTC
.,.,TRBV3-1/TRBV3-2,TRBJ1-4,CASSPFGGAFNEKLFF,TGTGCCAGCAGCCCGTTTGGGGGGGCCTTTAATGAAAAACTGTTTTTT
.,.,TRBV7-9,TRBJ1-1,CASSLDISEAFF,TGTGCCAGCAGCCTAGACATCTCTGAAGCTTTCTTT
.,.,TRBV29-1,TRBJ2-7,CSATPSSYEQYF,TGCAGCGCGACCCCGAGCTCCTACGAGCAGTACTTC
TRBD2,.,TRBV7-2,TRBJ2-3,CASSLGLVAGGDTQYF,TGTGCCAGCAGCTTAGGCTTAGTAGCGGGGGGAGATACGCAGTATTTT
.,.,TRBV19,TRBJ1-5,CASGGRSNQPQHF,TGTGCCTCTGGAGGGCGAAGCAATCAGCCCCAGCATTTT
.,.,TRBV5-1,TRBJ1-1,CASRWDNLNTEAFF,TGCGCCAGCAGGTGGGACAATTTGAACACTGAAGCTTTCTTT
TRBD2,.,TRBV10-2,TRBJ2-1,CASRPTLLAGGHGEQFF,TGCGCCAGCAGACCCACCCTACTAGCGGGGGGGCATGGTGAGCAGTTCTTC
TRBD2,.,TRBV18,TRBJ2-3,CASSPGTSGGLTDTQYF,TGTGCCAGCTCACCAGGGACTAGCGGGGGCCTCACAGATACGCAGTATTTT
TRBD1,once,TRBV30,TRBJ2-7,CAWSDQGDEQYF,TGTGCCTGGAGTGACCAGGGGGACGAGCAGTACTTC
TRBD2,.,TRBV3-1/TRBV3-2,TRBJ2-3,CASSQSSGYTDTQYF,TGTGCCAGCAGCCAATCTAGCGGGTACACAGATACGCAGTATTTT
.,.,TRBV11-2,TRBJ1-1,CASSRWGGTEAFF,TGTGCCAGCAGCAGGTGGGGGGGCACTGAAGCTTTCTTT
TRBD2,.,TRBV27,TRBJ2-2,CASSFLAGGAGELFF,TGTGCCAGCAGTTTTCTAGCGGGGGGGGCCGGGGAGCTGTTTTTT
.,.,TRBV5-6,TRBJ1-1,CASSLAAPNLNTEAFF,TGTGCCAGCAGCCTTGCAGCGCCAAATTTGAACACTGAAGCTTTCTTT
TRBD2,.,TRBV4-1,TRBJ2-1,CASRQGLAGSSYNEQFF,TGCGCCAGCAGGCAGGGACTAGCGGGGAGCTCCTACAATGAGCAGTTCTTC
TRBD2,.,TRBV28,TRBJ2-1,CASKVRGRGEQFF,TGTGCCAGCAAGGTGAGAGGGAGGGGTGAGCAGTTCTTC